This TCR beta chain was found in a study of T-cell reconstitution after alpha-beta-depleted transplantation in children. Points from the study as a whole: At one year after transplant, newly produced T cells mostly accounted for T-cell counts and diversity. Diversity of TCRbeta at day 60 was high in some patients, arising from surviving recipient T cells and thymic progenitors. Where alpha-beta T cells came from about two months after transplant was reportedly several hundred expanded graft clones.

Preparation of the TCRbeta library used unique molecular identifiers. A single record per CDR3 protein comes from TCRdb applying MiXCR to the PCR reads. This sample has around 450,000 distinct CDR3 sequences; roughly a tenth occur once, and the top ten carry 2% to 2.5%. Comment on this clonotype: Its specificity is not known.

V was shortened by 5 bases and J by 5 bases, with 21 bases between the two germline ends. Germline V CDR1 and CDR2: SGHTA, FQGNSA. The CDR3 contains 16 residues. The sequence was obtained from a child aged 2-15 years with inherited bone marrow failure, due to receive a stem cell transplant. The sample in question was PBMCs, obtained before TCRalphabeta/CD19-depleted stem cell transplant. The chain employs TRBV7-2 and TRBJ2-5; D uncertain. CDR3 residues: CASSPPDRVSWETQYF. CDR3 sequence (DNA): TGTGCCAGCAGCCCGCCAGACCGCGTGTCCTGGGAGACCCAGTACTTC.